These 32 T cell receptor beta chains were sequenced from one sample in a study of CD8 T cells in ankylosing spondylitis (dated by TCRdb to the late 2010s). Their antigens are not known. The paper's findings and limits, for the study overall: Blood from ankylosing spondylitis patients appeared to be characterized by a TCR beta motif composed of roughly eight highly homologous amino acid variants.

Library generation was performed with 5' RACE. Data came from an Illumina HiSeq 2500. Using fastp trimming at Q25 and MiXCR clonotype assembly, TCRdb reanalyzed the public sequencing data and kept in-frame beta chains. For every CDR3 protein sequence, its rows merge into one entry that carries the most common genes and DNA. The sample table holds 200,000 to 250,000 distinct CDR3 sequences, of which 6% to 8% were seen once. Approximately 15% of the sample is in the top ten clones. The material sequenced was blood, either unsorted or a sorted T cell fraction (not recorded which). The receptors were sampled from a male donor with ankylosing spondylitis.

In this sample, this clonotype turned up many times. This chain links TRBV9 with TRBJ1-1, with D possibly matching TRBD1 (6 bases). The germline V gene encodes CDR1 SGDLS and CDR2 YYNGEE. V shed 4 bases and J shed 10 bases, with 14 bases lying between them. There are 12 residues in the CDR3. CDR3 sequence: CASSPQGFPAFF. DNA of the CDR3: TGTGCCAGCAGCCCACAGGGTTTCCCAGCTTTCTTT.

The CDR3 loop reads CASSSPGKANEKLFF. CDR3 coding DNA: TGTGCCAGCAGCTCTCCAGGGAAGGCTAATGAAAAACTGTTTTTT. This rearrangement joins TRBV7-9 to TRBJ1-4; tentative D call: TRBD1 (5 bases). The V gene lost 4 bases and the J gene lost 3 bases, with 12 bases spanning the gap. The length of the CDR3 is 15 residues. Germline lookup yields CDR1 SEHNR and CDR2 FQNEAQ (reference sequence).

This clonotype has at least ten counts. This sequence joins TRBV9 and TRBJ1-2; possible D gene TRBD1, 6 bases. The CDR3 is made up of 19 amino acids. The V gene lost 0 bases and the J gene lost 3 bases, with 24 bases spanning the gap. In germline, CDR1 is SGDLS, CDR2 YYNGEE. The CDR3 DNA follows: TGTGCCAGCAGCGTAGCCAGGGAGGGGGGCGACCCTATTGACTATGGCTACACCTTC. Protein product: CASSVAREGGDPIDYGYTF.

This clonotype was counted many times. The chain joins TRBV7-9 to TRBJ2-5, with 8 positions matching TRBD2. The germline CDR1 and CDR2 sequences are SEHNR and FQNEAQ (reference sequence). J lost 2 bases, V lost 3 bases, and 5 bases had no gene match. The CDR3 runs to 15 residues. The CDR3 loop is CASSLLTGGQETQYF. In DNA form, the CDR3 reads TGTGCCAGCAGCTTGTTAACGGGAGGGCAAGAGACCCAGTACTTC.

This chain links TRBV29-1 with TRBJ2-7; 11 bases match TRBD2. V lost 6 bases, J lost 4 bases, and 5 bases stayed unmatched. The CDR3 has 13 amino acids. CDR1 is SQVTM, CDR2 ANQGSEA, per germline. CDR3 coding DNA: TGCAGCGTCGCCGGGACTAGCGGATACGAGCAGTACTTC. This sequence encodes CSVAGTSGYEQYF.

This clonotype was recorded at least ten times. The J gene is TRBJ1-2, the V gene TRBV7-2; TRBD1 might be the D (6 bases). The CDR3 consists of 17 residues. Germline-derived CDR1 and CDR2 are SGHTA and FQGNSA. V was shortened by 5 bases and J by 4 bases, with 23 bases between the two germline ends. CDR3 sequence (DNA): TGTGCCAGCAGCCATTTAGGTCGGGGGCTAGGGGGCTATGGCTACACCTTC. It translates to CASSHLGRGLGGYGYTF.

This clonotype was picked up many times. The chain couples TRBV9 to TRBJ2-1; D remains ambiguous. Germline CDR1 reads SGDLS; CDR2 reads YYNGEE. V lost 4 bases and J lost 2, with 10 bases in between. The CDR3 sequence is 14 residues long. The DNA for the CDR3 is TGTGCCAGCAGCACCCTAGGAACCTACAATGAGCAGTTCTTC. Encoded protein: CASSTLGTYNEQFF. Supplemented by reference TRBV9 and TRBJ2-1, the full variable domain reads DSGVTQTPKHLITATGQRVTLRCSPRSGDLSVYWYQQSLDQGLQFLIQYYNGEERAKGNILERFSAQQFPDLHSELNLSSLELGDSALYFCASSTLGTYNEQFFGPGTRLTVL.

The DNA for the CDR3 is TGTGCCAGCAGTTTAGGGAAAGGGATTGCCTATGGCTACACCTTC. Encoded protein: CASSLGKGIAYGYTF. The genes are TRBV12-3 or TRBV12-4 and TRBJ1-2, with D unclear. V lost 1 base to trimming and J lost 4 bases, with 13 bases between them. The CDR3 spans 15 residues.

This clonotype appeared many times. The J gene is TRBJ2-1, the V gene TRBV7-9; weak D call: TRBD2 (7 bases). This CDR3 comprises 15 residues. Germline V gene lookup returns CDR1 SEHNR and CDR2 FQNEAQ (reference sequence). The ends were cut back, 2 bases at V and 8 bases at J, with 16 bases in the middle. This CDR3 reads CASSLKVGGPDEQFF. Written as DNA, the CDR3 is TGTGCCAGCAGCTTAAAGGTGGGGGGGCCGGATGAGCAGTTCTTC. Full variable domain (missing parts from reference TRBV7-9 and TRBJ2-1): DTGVSQNPRHKITKRGQNVTFRCDPISEHNRLYWYRQTLGQGPEFLTYFQNEAQLEKSRLLSDRFSAERPKGSFSTLEIQRTEQGDSAMYLCASSLKVGGPDEQFFGPGTRLTVL.

In its sample, this clonotype was seen a few times. The chain is built from TRBV7-9 and TRBJ2-7; TRBD1 aligns across 9 bases. Germline V gene data show CDR1 as SEHNR and CDR2 as FQNEAQ (reference sequence). The CDR3 sequence is 15 residues long. V shed 3 bases, J shed 3 bases, and the junction held 6 bases outside the gene matches. The CDR3 loop is CASSLTGTGIYEQYF. CDR3 DNA: TGTGCCAGCAGCTTGACCGGGACAGGGATCTACGAGCAGTACTTC.

This clonotype has a count of ten or more. This rearrangement joins TRBV28 to TRBJ1-5; no clear D. This CDR3 has 13 residues. The V and J ends lost 2 bases and 6 bases respectively, with 8 bases between them. Per germline, CDR1 MDHEN and CDR2 SYDVKM. This chain's CDR3 is CASSLGLSQPQHF. The CDR3 region has the DNA TGTGCCAGCAGTTTAGGTCTTTCTCAGCCCCAGCATTTT.

The gene calls are TRBV11-2 and TRBJ2-3; D is perhaps TRBD2 (6 bases). This CDR3 comprises 15 residues. Germline V gene data show CDR1 as SGHAT and CDR2 as FQNNGV. Deletions cut 2 bases from V and 4 bases from J, with 13 bases between. The CDR3 DNA reads as TGTGCCAGCAGCTTAACTCTACTAGCTGCAGATACGCAGTATTTT. It encodes CASSLTLLAADTQYF.

This clonotype has ten or more counts. The V and J genes are TRBV11-2 and TRBJ2-2, with D hard to call. CDR1 is SGHAT and CDR2 is FQNNGV in the germline V gene. This CDR3 comprises 14 residues. Trimming took 2 bases from V and 0 from J, leaving 4 bases between them. CDR3 in DNA: TGTGCCAGCAGCTTACTCGCGAACACCGGGGAGCTGTTTTTT. It specifies CASSLLANTGELFF.

This clonotype appeared a few times. The V and J genes are TRBV12-3 or TRBV12-4 and TRBJ2-1, with D perhaps matching TRBD1 (5 bases). V lost 6 bases to trimming and J lost 3 bases, with 12 bases between them. The CDR3 has 14 amino acids. The CDR3 nucleotides read TGTGCCAGCAGCAAGGGGAACAGCTACAATGAGCAGTTCTTC. Translating it yields CASSKGNSYNEQFF.

The sample holds many counts of this clonotype. The CDR3 sequence is CASSLAPGPTGELFF. The DNA for the CDR3 is TGTGCCAGCAGTTTAGCGCCGGGGCCAACCGGGGAGCTGTTTTTT. The gene calls are TRBV12-3 or TRBV12-4 and TRBJ2-2; possibly TRBD1 or TRBD2 for D (5 bases each). CDR3 length equals 15 residues. Trimming cost V 0 bases and J 5 bases, with 10 bases left between them.

This clonotype was recorded many times. The V call is TRBV27, the J call TRBJ1-5, with no clear D. V dropped 2 bases and J dropped 6 bases, with 11 bases sitting between them. Germline-derived CDR1 and CDR2 are MNHEY and SMNVEV (reference sequence). This CDR3 spans 14 amino acids. CDR3 residues: CASSLDGSGQPQHF. CDR3 bases: TGTGCCAGCAGTTTAGATGGTAGTGGTCAGCCCCAGCATTTT.

The table lists this clonotype with many counts. The CDR3: CASDPSAGNTEAFF. The DNA for the CDR3 is TGTGCCAGTGACCCCTCGGCGGGGAACACTGAAGCTTTCTTT. The chain couples TRBV21-1 to TRBJ1-1; whether TRBD1, the table's D call, matches the DNA was not checked. TRBV21-1 is a pseudogene locus. The CDR3 is 14 amino acids.

The rearrangement links TRBV5-1 to TRBJ2-7; D perhaps matches TRBD2 (5 bases). Trimming removed 4 bases from V and 3 bases from J, with 20 bases in between. CDR3 length: 16 residues. CDR1 SGHRS and CDR2 YFSETQ come from the germline V gene. The CDR3 region has the DNA TGCGCCAGCAGCGTGTCCTCCGGACGGGGATTCTACGAGCAGTACTTC. This translates into CASSVSSGRGFYEQYF. Drawing the rest from reference TRBV5-1 and TRBJ2-7, the complete variable domain is KAGVTQTPRYLIKTRGQQVTLSCSPISGHRSVSWYQQTPGQGLQFLFEYFSETQRNKGNFPGRFSGRQFSNSRSEMNVSTLELGDSALYLCASSVSSGRGFYEQYFGPGTRLTVT.

The genes are TRBV10-3 and TRBJ2-2, with D possibly being TRBD1 (6 bases). Trimming cost V 6 bases and J 4 bases, with 15 bases left between them. From germline, CDR1 is ENHRY and CDR2 SYGVKD. The CDR3 spans 15 residues. The CDR3 reads CAISDRIEGTGELFF. CDR3 DNA sequence: TGTGCCATCAGCGACAGGATCGAGGGCACCGGGGAGCTGTTTTTT.

Turning to this clonotype: A read error may be the cause here, since a much bigger clone is one base away. The gene calls are TRBV12-3 or TRBV12-4 and TRBJ1-1; D unclear. CDR3 length equals 12 residues. The CDR3 bases are TGTGCCAGCAGTTTCGTTCGTACTGGAGCTTTCTTT. Residues: CASSFVRTGAFF.

This clonotype turned up a few times. This chain joins TRBV4-3 and TRBJ2-7; the D gene is possibly TRBD2 (6 bases). From germline, CDR1 is LGHNA and CDR2 YSLEER. V lost 5 bases and J 5 bases, leaving 19 bases between the germline ends. The CDR3 is 15 amino acids. CDR3 protein: CASSWGLSAGDEQYF. The DNA of the CDR3 is TGCGCCAGCAGCTGGGGACTGTCGGCTGGCGACGAGCAGTACTTC.

V is TRBV5-6 and J is TRBJ2-7, with 9 nucleotides matching TRBD1. J gave up 3 bases and V 3 bases, and 13 bases lay outside the gene matches. Germline CDR1 and CDR2: SGHDT and YYEEEE. This CDR3 contains 17 residues. CDR3 loop: CASSWDPGTGIHYEQYF. The CDR3 DNA reads TGTGCCAGCAGCTGGGACCCCGGGACAGGGATTCACTACGAGCAGTACTTC.

Many counts were recorded for this clonotype. The chain recombines TRBV7-9 with TRBJ2-6, with 11 bases matching TRBD1. Germline CDR1 is SEHNR and CDR2 is FQNEAQ (reference sequence). The J segment lost 3 bases and the V segment lost 5 bases, leaving 9 bases of the junction unmatched. This CDR3 contains 18 residues. The CDR3 DNA follows: TGTGCCAGCAGCCCAAGGGACAGGGGGATTTTTGGGGCCAACGTCCTGACTTTC. This gives the protein CASSPRDRGIFGANVLTF.

Ten or more counts support this clonotype. The chain carries TRBV5-1 and TRBJ1-2; D call uncertain. The germline V gene has CDR1 SGHRS and CDR2 YFSETQ. The CDR3 spans 13 residues. Deletions cut 4 bases from V and 8 bases from J, with 15 bases between. CDR3 protein: CASSPNGIWGYTF. The CDR3 DNA follows: TGCGCCAGCAGCCCGAACGGGATTTGGGGCTACACCTTC.

At least ten counts were recorded for this clonotype. The chain couples TRBV7-8 to TRBJ1-1; no reliable D call. Germline assignment: CDR1 SGHVS and CDR2 FQNEAQ. Trimming shortened V by 4 bases and J by 4 bases, and 19 bases separated the two germline ends. The CDR3 has 16 amino acids. CDR3 sequence: CASSSPLGVSGTEAFF. The CDR3 nucleotides are TGTGCCAGCAGCTCCCCCCTCGGGGTTTCGGGCACTGAAGCTTTCTTT. Full variable domain (rest looked up from reference TRBV7-8 and TRBJ1-1): GAGVSQSPRYKVAKRGQDVALRCDPISGHVSLFWYQQALGQGPEFLTYFQNEAQLDKSGLPSDRFFAERPEGSVSTLKIQRTQQEDSAVYLCASSSPLGVSGTEAFFGQGTRLTVV.

This clonotype was seen at least ten times. V and J are TRBV20-1 and TRBJ2-5; tentative D call: TRBD2 (6 bases). V shed 6 bases and J shed 5 bases, with 19 bases lying between them. The CDR3 covers 14 residues. Germline V gene sequence: CDR1 DFQATT, CDR2 SNEGSKA (reference sequence). The CDR3: CSAPLSAAGETQYF. The CDR3 nucleotides are TGCAGTGCGCCTCTTAGCGCGGCGGGGGAGACCCAGTACTTC.

This clonotype was seen ten or more times. V gene TRBV28 combines with J gene TRBJ2-3; 7 bases are a match to TRBD1. This CDR3 has 14 residues. Germline loops: CDR1 MDHEN, CDR2 SYDVKM. V lost 4 bases to trimming and J lost 1 base; unmatched junction nucleotides: 2. The CDR3 nucleotides are TGTGCCAGCAGTTCGGGACAGCGCACAGATACGCAGTATTTT. Its protein product is CASSSGQRTDTQYF. Drawing the rest from reference TRBV28 and TRBJ2-3, the complete variable domain is DVKVTQSSRYLVKRTGEKVFLECVQDMDHENMFWYRQDPGLGLRLIYFSYDVKMKEKGDIPEGYSVSREKKERFSLILESASTNQTSMYLCASSSGQRTDTQYFGPGTRLTVL.

In this sample, this clonotype turned up many times. V usage is TRBV6-2 or TRBV6-3 and J usage is TRBJ2-3, with no clear D. V was pared by 7 bases and J by 2 bases, with 13 bases between. The CDR3 consists of 14 residues. The germline V gene has CDR1 MNHEY and CDR2 SVGEGT. CDR3 amino acids: CASNDQSITDTQYF. DNA of the CDR3: TGTGCCAGCAACGATCAATCTATCACAGATACGCAGTATTTT.

Many counts were recorded for this clonotype. This chain uses TRBV7-9 with TRBJ1-2; 8 positions match TRBD1. The CDR3 runs to 16 residues. Looked up from germline, CDR1 is SEHNR and CDR2 is FQNEAQ (reference sequence). Unmatched junction bases numbered 7, after V lost 4 bases and J lost 0 bases. CDR3 amino acids: CASSSPRGQPNYGYTF. The CDR3, as DNA: TGTGCCAGCAGCTCACCCAGGGGGCAACCTAACTATGGCTACACCTTC.

This clonotype was detected ten times or more. The CDR3: CASSQDGGGGYGYTF. In nucleotides, the CDR3 is TGCGCCAGCAGCCAAGACGGAGGGGGCGGATATGGCTACACCTTC. This chain links TRBV4-1 with TRBJ1-2, with 7 nucleotides matching TRBD1. The CDR3 is 15 residues long. Trimming at V came to 0 bases and at J to 5 bases, leaving 6 bases not matched to a gene. Looked up from germline, CDR1 is MGHRA and CDR2 is YSYEKL.

This clonotype appeared many times. V is TRBV12-3 or TRBV12-4 and J is TRBJ1-2, with TRBD1 as a possible D gene (6 bases). Trimming shortened V by 5 bases and J by 4 bases, and 11 bases separated the two germline ends. The CDR3 totals 13 residues. The CDR3 sequence: CASSPDRIYGYTF. CDR3 in DNA: TGTGCCAGCAGTCCCGACAGGATCTATGGCTACACCTTC.

This clonotype was recorded at least ten times. The DNA of the CDR3 is TGCAGCGTTGAACCCCGGACAGGGAACCCCCAAGAGACCCAGTACTTC. This gives the protein CSVEPRTGNPQETQYF. This rearrangement joins TRBV29-1 to TRBJ2-5, with TRBD1 identical over 8 bases. V was clipped by 2 bases and J by 1 base; unmatched bases: 9. Per germline, CDR1 SQVTM and CDR2 ANQGSEA. The CDR3 totals 16 residues.